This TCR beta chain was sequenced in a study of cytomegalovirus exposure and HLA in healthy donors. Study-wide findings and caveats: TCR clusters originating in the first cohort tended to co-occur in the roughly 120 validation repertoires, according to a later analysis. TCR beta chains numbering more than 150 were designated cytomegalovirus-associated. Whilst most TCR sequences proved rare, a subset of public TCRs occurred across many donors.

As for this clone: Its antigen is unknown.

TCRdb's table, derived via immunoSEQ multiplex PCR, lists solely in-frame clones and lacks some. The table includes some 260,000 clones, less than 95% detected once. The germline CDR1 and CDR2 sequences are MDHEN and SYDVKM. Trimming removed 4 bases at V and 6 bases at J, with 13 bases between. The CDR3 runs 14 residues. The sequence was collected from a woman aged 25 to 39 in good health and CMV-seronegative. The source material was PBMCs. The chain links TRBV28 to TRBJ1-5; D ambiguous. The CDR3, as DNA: TGTGCCAGCAGTTCTCGGACGGGGAGTCAGCCCCAGCATTTT. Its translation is CASSSRTGSQPQHF.